This TCR beta chain was identified during a study of Tregs in tolerant kidney transplant recipients. Study findings and constraints: Findings come from small patient numbers and require larger validation.

In the case of this clone: What it binds is unknown.

The length of the CDR3 is 16 residues. J was trimmed by 1 base and V by 1 base; bases with no gene match: 4. CDR1 is SGDLS, CDR2 YYNGEE, per germline. Produced via immunoSEQ multiplex PCR; TCRdb's table is partial and in-frame only. Found here are 90,000 to 130,000 clones, around 90% of them singletons; the top ten hold 0.34%. This material consisted of CD4+ T cells from blood, taken before the transplant. This clonotype originated in a human donor who received a combined kidney and bone marrow transplant. This chain joins TRBV9 and TRBJ2-1, with 8 bases fitting TRBD2. The CDR3 DNA reads TGTGCCAGCAGCGTACAGAGCGGGGGATCCTACAATGAGCAGTTCTTC. The encoded protein is CASSVQSGGSYNEQFF.